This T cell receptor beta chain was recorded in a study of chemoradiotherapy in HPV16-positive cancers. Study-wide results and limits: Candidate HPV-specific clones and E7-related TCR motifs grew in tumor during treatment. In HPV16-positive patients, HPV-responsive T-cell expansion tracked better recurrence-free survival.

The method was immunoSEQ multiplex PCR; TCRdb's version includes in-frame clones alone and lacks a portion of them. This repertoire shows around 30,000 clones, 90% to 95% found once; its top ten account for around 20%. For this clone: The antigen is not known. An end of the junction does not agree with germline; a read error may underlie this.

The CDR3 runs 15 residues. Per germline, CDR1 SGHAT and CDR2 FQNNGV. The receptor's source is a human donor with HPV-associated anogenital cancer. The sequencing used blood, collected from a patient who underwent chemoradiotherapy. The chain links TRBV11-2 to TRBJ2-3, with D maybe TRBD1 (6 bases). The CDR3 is CATSPLAGGTDTQYF. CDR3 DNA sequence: TGTGCCACCAGCCCACTGGCAGGGGGCACAGATACGCAGTATTTT.